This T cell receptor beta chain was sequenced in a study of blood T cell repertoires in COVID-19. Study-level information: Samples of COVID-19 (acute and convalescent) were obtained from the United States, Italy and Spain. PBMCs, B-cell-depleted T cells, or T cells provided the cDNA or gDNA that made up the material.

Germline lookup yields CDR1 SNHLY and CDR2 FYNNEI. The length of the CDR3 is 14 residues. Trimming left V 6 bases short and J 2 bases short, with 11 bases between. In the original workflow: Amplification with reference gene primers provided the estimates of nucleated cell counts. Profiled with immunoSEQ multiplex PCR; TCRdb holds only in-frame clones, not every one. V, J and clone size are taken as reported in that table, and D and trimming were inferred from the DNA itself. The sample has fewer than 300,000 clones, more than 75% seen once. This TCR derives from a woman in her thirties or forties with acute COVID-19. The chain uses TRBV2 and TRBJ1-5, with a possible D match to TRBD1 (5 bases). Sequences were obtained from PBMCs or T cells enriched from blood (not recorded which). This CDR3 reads CASRAGFGNQPQHF. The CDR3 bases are TGTGCCAGCAGGGCAGGGTTCGGCAATCAGCCCCAGCATTTT.